This TCR beta chain was sequenced for a study of blood T cell repertoires in COVID-19. Study in general: COVID-19 samples from acute and convalescent phases originated in the United States, Italy and Spain. PBMCs, B-cell-depleted T cells, or T cells were the source of the cDNA or gDNA that made up the material.

Germline V gives CDR1 LGHDT, CDR2 YNNKEL (reference sequence). This CDR3 has 14 amino acids. V lost 4 bases and J 7 bases, leaving 11 bases between the germline ends. Study processing details: It was from reference gene primer amplification that nucleated cell counts were estimated. This table comes from immunoSEQ multiplex PCR, and its TCRdb copy is limited to in-frame clones, with some not included. Clone size and V and J calls were adopted from that table, with D and trimming inferred from the DNA. The sample comprises around 280,000 clones, roughly 91% of which are singletons, and around 10% rests with the top ten. Patients from Seattle were sampled longitudinally, starting during active infection.

Source material: peripheral blood. This TCR derives from a woman aged 25 to 39 with COVID-19, enrolled during active disease. The chain couples TRBV3-1 (or the pseudogene TRBV3-2) to TRBJ1-6; possible D gene TRBD1, 5 bases. DNA of the CDR3: TGTGCCAGCAGCCGCGGGACCATAAATTCACCCCTCCACTTT. Translated: CASSRGTINSPLHF.